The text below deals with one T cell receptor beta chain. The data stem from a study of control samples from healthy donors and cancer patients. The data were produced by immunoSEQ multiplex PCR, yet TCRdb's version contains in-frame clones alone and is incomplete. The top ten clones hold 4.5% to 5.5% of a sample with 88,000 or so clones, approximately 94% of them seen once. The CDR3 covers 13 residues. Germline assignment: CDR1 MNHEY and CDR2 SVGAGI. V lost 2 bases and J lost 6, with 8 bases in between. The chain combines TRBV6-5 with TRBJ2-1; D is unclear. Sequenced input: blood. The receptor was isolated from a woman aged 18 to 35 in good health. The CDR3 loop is CASSYGLTNEQFF. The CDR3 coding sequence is TGTGCCAGCAGTTACGGCCTTACCAATGAGCAGTTCTTC.